The 32 T cell receptor beta chains presented below share a single source sample, sequenced in a study of T cell responses to AZD1222 COVID-19 vaccine. Clones were sequenced by immunoSEQ multiplex PCR, and TCRdb holds only the in-frame ones, with some missing. The data contain about 160,000 clones, about 92% of them singletons. The sequences come from peripheral blood, collected 28 days after the second AZD1222 dose. The source of these receptors is an adult who received the AZD1222 COVID-19 vaccine.

The CDR3 nucleotides are TGCGCCAGCGCACCATCCGGGAGTCGGTACGAGCAGTACTTC. It specifies CASAPSGSRYEQYF. The rearrangement links TRBV10-1 to TRBJ2-7; a possible D gene is TRBD2 (6 bases). Germline assignment: CDR1 WNHNN and CDR2 SYGVQD (reference sequence). The CDR3 has 14 residues. V shed 8 bases and J shed 4 bases, with 18 bases lying between them.

This chain connects TRBV6-5 to TRBJ1-6; the match to TRBD1 covers 7 bases. The germline gives CDR1 MNHEY, CDR2 SVGAGI. The CDR3 consists of 15 residues. V lost 5 bases to trimming and J lost 10 bases; unmatched junction nucleotides: 11. The CDR3 DNA follows: TGTGCCAGCAGTAAGGACAGGTTGGGATTCTCACCCCTCCACTTT. Encoded protein: CASSKDRLGFSPLHF.

This clone occurred a few times. The CDR3 reads CASSTGGNEQFF. CDR3 DNA: TGTGCCAGCAGCACAGGGGGCAATGAGCAGTTCTTC. This sequence joins TRBV5-5 and TRBJ2-1, with 8 bases matching TRBD1. Germline CDR1 and CDR2: SGHKS and YYEKEE (reference sequence). After removal of 4 bases from V and 6 bases from J, the junction contained 0 bases not matched to a gene. The CDR3 consists of 12 residues.

The J gene is TRBJ2-5, the V gene TRBV7-8; the D gene is possibly TRBD1 (5 bases). This CDR3 is built from 15 residues. Between the trimmed V and J ends, which lost 0 bases and 5 bases, there was a span of 13 bases. CDR1 and CDR2 from the germline V gene are SGHVS and FQNEAQ. CDR3 amino acids: CASSLAPQGRETQYF. CDR3 coding DNA: TGTGCCAGCAGCTTAGCGCCCCAGGGAAGGGAGACCCAGTACTTC.

This chain connects TRBV10-3 to TRBJ1-4; tentatively, D is TRBD1 (6 bases). Trimming took 6 bases from V and 2 from J, leaving 13 bases between them. The germline gives CDR1 ENHRY, CDR2 SYGVKD. The CDR3 contains 15 residues. The CDR3 coding sequence is TGTGCCATCAGCGAAGACAGGCCTACTAATGAAAAACTGTTTTTT. Amino acid sequence: CAISEDRPTNEKLFF.

This clone was detected once. The CDR3 DNA reads TGTGCCAGCAGCTTAGGGTCCATCACAGATACGCAGTATTTT. It yields the protein CASSLGSITDTQYF. V gene TRBV7-9 combines with J gene TRBJ2-3, with no clear D. Germline-derived CDR1 and CDR2 are SEHNR and FQNEAQ (reference sequence). The germline V and J ends were trimmed by 1 base and 2 bases, with 7 bases remaining between them. This CDR3 is built from 14 residues.

CDR3 nucleotide sequence: TGTGCCAGCAGTTGGGACAGACACTACGAGCAGTACTTC. It encodes CASSWDRHYEQYF. The rearrangement uses TRBV12-3 or TRBV12-4 and TRBJ2-7; 7 bases agree with TRBD1. The CDR3 consists of 13 residues. Trimming removed 4 bases from V and 3 bases from J; junction bases left unmatched: 3.

The rearrangement uses TRBV24-1 and TRBJ1-5; D unresolved. CDR1 is KGHDR, CDR2 SFDVKD, per germline. V was trimmed by 10 bases and J by 6 bases, leaving 15 bases between them. This CDR3 is built from 13 residues. CDR3 bases: TGTGCCACGTCGTCCTTGGGAAGTCAGCCCCAGCATTTT. It is translated as CATSSLGSQPQHF.

This clone was counted a single time. The chain couples TRBV5-1 to TRBJ2-3, with D possibly being TRBD1 or TRBD2 (5 bases each). V lost 8 bases to trimming and J lost 6 bases, with 19 bases between them. CDR1 is SGHRS and CDR2 is YFSETQ in the germline V gene. The CDR3 consists of 14 residues. CDR3 sequence: CASADGAEGDTQYF. The CDR3 region has the DNA TGCGCCAGTGCCGACGGGGCCGAAGGCGATACGCAGTATTTT.

This sequence joins TRBV5-5 and TRBJ2-7; D ambiguous. This CDR3 has 13 amino acids. Germline assignment: CDR1 SGHKS and CDR2 YYEKEE (reference sequence). V was shortened by 4 bases and J by 4 bases, with 12 bases between the two germline ends. CDR3 bases: TGTGCCAGCAGCCCCGGGCCGATTTACGAGCAGTACTTC. This encodes CASSPGPIYEQYF.

This chain connects TRBV3-1 (or the pseudogene TRBV3-2) to TRBJ2-4; D is unclear. Trimming removed 0 bases from V and 0 bases from J, with 9 bases in between. Germline V gene sequence: CDR1 LGHDT, CDR2 YNNKEL (reference sequence). This CDR3 spans 16 amino acids. CDR3: CASSQELLIAKNIQYF. The CDR3 coding sequence is TGTGCCAGCAGCCAAGAATTGCTCATAGCCAAAAACATTCAGTACTTC.

This clone was seen more than once but under ten times. Other DNA sequences in the sample encode the same CDR3. V and J are TRBV20-1 and TRBJ2-7; the D gene is possibly TRBD1 (6 bases). V lost 5 bases and J lost 5, with 7 bases in between. Germline-derived CDR1 and CDR2 are DFQATT and SNEGSKA (reference sequence). This CDR3 is built from 10 residues. The CDR3 region has the DNA TGCAGTGCTGGGGACAACGAGCAGTACTTC. This sequence encodes CSAGDNEQYF.

The chain has TRBV5-8 and TRBJ1-2; D call uncertain. V lost 0 bases and J 1 base, leaving 10 bases between the germline ends. CDR3 length: 15 residues. Germline CDR1 and CDR2: SGHTS and YDEGEE. The CDR3 region has the DNA TGTGCCAGCAGCTTGGGCAGTCGGTATAACTATGGCTACACCTTC. This gives the protein CASSLGSRYNYGYTF.

The gene calls are TRBV19 and TRBJ2-7, with TRBD2 matching 10 bases. There are 17 residues in the CDR3. The ends lost 3 bases at V and 7 bases at J; junction bases unmatched: 15. CDR1 and CDR2 (germline): LNHDA, SQIVND (reference sequence). The CDR3 DNA is TGTGCCAGTAGTATTGGGGCAGCGGGAGGGAACCCTGGTGAGCAGTACTTC. Protein sequence: CASSIGAAGGNPGEQYF.

This rearrangement joins TRBV29-1 to TRBJ1-5; maybe TRBD1 (6 bases). Trimming shortened V by 5 bases and J by 1 base, and 9 bases separated the two germline ends. This CDR3 is built from 13 residues. Per the germline V gene, CDR1 is SQVTM and CDR2 is ANQGSEA. The CDR3 protein is CSVTQGSNQPQHF. The CDR3 DNA follows: TGCAGCGTTACACAGGGCAGCAATCAGCCCCAGCATTTT.

The genes are TRBV9 and TRBJ2-2; D is unclear. In germline, CDR1 is SGDLS, CDR2 YYNGEE. V lost 4 bases, J lost 6 bases, and 10 bases lay in between. This CDR3 has 13 amino acids. Here the CDR3 reads CASSPHYAGELFF. The CDR3 nucleotides read TGTGCCAGCAGCCCCCACTACGCCGGGGAGCTGTTTTTT. The full variable domain, rest sourced from reference TRBV9 and TRBJ2-2, is DSGVTQTPKHLITATGQRVTLRCSPRSGDLSVYWYQQSLDQGLQFLIQYYNGEERAKGNILERFSAQQFPDLHSELNLSSLELGDSALYFCASSPHYAGELFFGEGSRLTVL.

The chain couples TRBV5-1 to TRBJ1-1; 7 bases line up with TRBD1. V lost 3 bases, J lost 6 bases, and 5 bases stayed unmatched. The CDR3 runs to 13 residues. Germline assignment: CDR1 SGHRS and CDR2 YFSETQ. The CDR3 DNA reads as TGCGCCAGCAGCTGGGGACAGACCGCTGAAGCTTTCTTT. This translates into CASSWGQTAEAFF. Full variable domain (missing parts from reference TRBV5-1 and TRBJ1-1): KAGVTQTPRYLIKTRGQQVTLSCSPISGHRSVSWYQQTPGQGLQFLFEYFSETQRNKGNFPGRFSGRQFSNSRSEMNVSTLELGDSALYLCASSWGQTAEAFFGQGTRLTVV.

The chain couples TRBV6-5 to TRBJ1-2, with 11 bases lining up with TRBD1. The CDR3 runs to 16 residues. The trim removed 1 base at V and 4 bases at J, leaving 5 bases unmatched. CDR1 is MNHEY and CDR2 is SVGAGI in the germline V gene. CDR3 region: CASSYWSGTGGYGYTF. As DNA, the CDR3 is TGTGCCAGCAGTTACTGGTCCGGGACAGGGGGCTATGGCTACACCTTC.

The rearrangement links TRBV29-1 to TRBJ1-1, with D maybe TRBD1 (6 bases). Trimming removed 3 bases at V and 7 bases at J, with 12 bases between. From germline, CDR1 is SQVTM and CDR2 ANQGSEA. This CDR3 comprises 12 residues. CDR3 sequence: CSVDPGVSEAFF. CDR3 coding DNA: TGCAGCGTTGACCCAGGGGTTAGTGAAGCTTTCTTT.

This chain links TRBV5-1 with TRBJ2-1, with 9 positions matching TRBD2. The V segment lost 0 bases and the J segment 7 bases; nucleotides outside the gene matches: 5. Germline lookup yields CDR1 SGHRS and CDR2 YFSETQ. The CDR3 is made up of 15 amino acids. This CDR3 is CASSLDVAGVNEQFF. CDR3 nucleotides: TGCGCCAGCAGCTTGGACGTAGCGGGAGTGAATGAGCAGTTCTTC.

The chain joins TRBV2 to TRBJ1-1; D uncertain. The CDR3 length is 17 residues. Trimming shortened V by 8 bases and J by 0 bases, and 22 bases separated the two germline ends. CDR1 SNHLY and CDR2 FYNNEI come from the germline V gene. CDR3 DNA: TGTGCCAGCCGAAGAACGAGAACTCCAAACCTGAACACTGAAGCTTTCTTT. The encoded protein is CASRRTRTPNLNTEAFF.

The chain recombines TRBV5-1 with TRBJ2-7; 7 nucleotides line up with TRBD1. Germline V lookup: CDR1 SGHRS, CDR2 YFSETQ. After removal of 5 bases from V and 0 bases from J, the junction contained 8 bases not matched to a gene. The CDR3 is made up of 15 amino acids. CDR3 DNA sequence: TGCGCCAGCAGGCCCGCCGGGACAGACTCCTACGAGCAGTACTTC. It codes for CASRPAGTDSYEQYF.

The CDR3 reads CASSQGLSGIWGELFF. In DNA form, the CDR3 reads TGCGCCAGCAGCCAAGGGTTAAGCGGGATTTGGGGGGAGCTGTTTTTT. J is TRBJ2-2 and V is TRBV4-1; 7 bases are shared with TRBD2. The CDR3 sequence is 16 residues long. V gave up 1 base and J gave up 8 bases; unmatched junction bases: 10. Germline assignment: CDR1 MGHRA and CDR2 YSYEKL.

The V call is TRBV19, the J call TRBJ2-1, with D possibly being TRBD2 (5 bases). The CDR3 runs to 13 residues. V shed 10 bases and J shed 2 bases, with 12 bases lying between them. Germline-derived CDR1 and CDR2 are LNHDA and SQIVND (reference sequence). The CDR3 nucleotides are TGTGCCACCGCGACTATCACCTACAATGAGCAGTTCTTC. It codes for CATATITYNEQFF. Full variable domain (rest looked up from reference TRBV19 and TRBJ2-1): DGGITQSPKYLFRKEGQNVTLSCEQNLNHDAMYWYRQDPGQGLRLIYYSQIVNDFQKGDIAEGYSVSREKKESFPLTVTSAQKNPTAFYLCATATITYNEQFFGPGTRLTVL.

DNA for the CDR3: TGTGCCAGCAGCCTCAAGCGGGAGCGAACCTACGAGCAGTACTTC. This sequence encodes CASSLKRERTYEQYF. The genes are TRBV5-4 and TRBJ2-7; 8 bases map to TRBD2. The CDR3 consists of 15 residues. Per germline, CDR1 SGHNT and CDR2 YYREEE (reference sequence). V shed 4 bases and J 2 bases; nucleotides not matched to a gene: 8.

This clone occurred once. This rearrangement joins TRBV12-3 or TRBV12-4 to TRBJ2-1; D remains unclear. V was shortened by 3 bases and J by 12 bases, with 9 bases between the two germline ends. This CDR3 region has 11 residues. DNA of the CDR3: TGTGCCAGCAGTTTTAAGTGGGGGCAGTTCTTC. This encodes CASSFKWGQFF.

The rearrangement joins TRBV27 to TRBJ1-2; no reliable D call. The V gene's germline CDR1 is MNHEY and CDR2 SMNVEV (reference sequence). This CDR3 contains 14 residues. The germline V and J ends were trimmed by 4 bases and 6 bases, with 15 bases remaining between them. The CDR3 DNA follows: TGTGCCAGCAGTTCCGACGGTCGATCGAATGGCTACACCTTC. Translating gives CASSSDGRSNGYTF.

V is TRBV30 and J is TRBJ2-7, with 11 bases lining up with TRBD1. CDR3 length: 17 residues. CDR1 GTSNPN and CDR2 SVGIG come from the germline V gene (reference sequence). Unmatched junction bases numbered 15, after V lost 3 bases and J lost 5 bases. Here the CDR3 DNA reads TGTGCCTGGAGCCGGGACAGGGGGACTACTCCGGTTAACGAGCAGTACTTC. It encodes CAWSRDRGTTPVNEQYF.

This clone was counted a few times. It is unclear where the CDR3 begins or ends on the DNA, so no DNA is shown, and the CDR3 is as TCRdb lists it. The V gene is TRBV21-1, the J gene TRBJ1-5; the table's D call TRBD1 went unverified against the DNA. TRBV21-1 is tagged as a pseudogene. The CDR3 is 16 residues long, ends included. The CDR3 spells CASSNLVGRGNQPQHF.

J is TRBJ1-2 and V is TRBV7-9; no clear D gene. The germline V gene encodes CDR1 SEHNR and CDR2 FQNEAQ (reference sequence). The CDR3 runs to 14 residues. V was cut by 1 base and J by 6 bases, with 12 bases left in between. DNA for the CDR3: TGTGCCAGCAGCTTAGTGGTCGGTAGGAATGGCTACACCTTC. Protein sequence: CASSLVVGRNGYTF.

V usage is TRBV27 and J usage is TRBJ2-2; no definite D call. The ends were cut back, 2 bases at V and 2 bases at J, with 3 bases in the middle. Germline assignment: CDR1 MNHEY and CDR2 SMNVEV (reference sequence). This CDR3 spans 13 amino acids. The CDR3 region has the DNA TGTGCCAGCAGTTTAACTAACACCGGGGAGCTGTTTTTT. This sequence encodes CASSLTNTGELFF.

The chain recombines TRBV29-1 with TRBJ1-1; the D is unclear. The CDR3 extends over 13 amino acids. Germline CDR1 and CDR2: SQVTM and ANQGSEA. Trimming took 6 bases from V and 1 from J, leaving 12 bases between them. CDR3 bases: TGCAGCGTAGCAGACGGTAAGAACACTGAAGCTTTCTTT. The encoded protein is CSVADGKNTEAFF.